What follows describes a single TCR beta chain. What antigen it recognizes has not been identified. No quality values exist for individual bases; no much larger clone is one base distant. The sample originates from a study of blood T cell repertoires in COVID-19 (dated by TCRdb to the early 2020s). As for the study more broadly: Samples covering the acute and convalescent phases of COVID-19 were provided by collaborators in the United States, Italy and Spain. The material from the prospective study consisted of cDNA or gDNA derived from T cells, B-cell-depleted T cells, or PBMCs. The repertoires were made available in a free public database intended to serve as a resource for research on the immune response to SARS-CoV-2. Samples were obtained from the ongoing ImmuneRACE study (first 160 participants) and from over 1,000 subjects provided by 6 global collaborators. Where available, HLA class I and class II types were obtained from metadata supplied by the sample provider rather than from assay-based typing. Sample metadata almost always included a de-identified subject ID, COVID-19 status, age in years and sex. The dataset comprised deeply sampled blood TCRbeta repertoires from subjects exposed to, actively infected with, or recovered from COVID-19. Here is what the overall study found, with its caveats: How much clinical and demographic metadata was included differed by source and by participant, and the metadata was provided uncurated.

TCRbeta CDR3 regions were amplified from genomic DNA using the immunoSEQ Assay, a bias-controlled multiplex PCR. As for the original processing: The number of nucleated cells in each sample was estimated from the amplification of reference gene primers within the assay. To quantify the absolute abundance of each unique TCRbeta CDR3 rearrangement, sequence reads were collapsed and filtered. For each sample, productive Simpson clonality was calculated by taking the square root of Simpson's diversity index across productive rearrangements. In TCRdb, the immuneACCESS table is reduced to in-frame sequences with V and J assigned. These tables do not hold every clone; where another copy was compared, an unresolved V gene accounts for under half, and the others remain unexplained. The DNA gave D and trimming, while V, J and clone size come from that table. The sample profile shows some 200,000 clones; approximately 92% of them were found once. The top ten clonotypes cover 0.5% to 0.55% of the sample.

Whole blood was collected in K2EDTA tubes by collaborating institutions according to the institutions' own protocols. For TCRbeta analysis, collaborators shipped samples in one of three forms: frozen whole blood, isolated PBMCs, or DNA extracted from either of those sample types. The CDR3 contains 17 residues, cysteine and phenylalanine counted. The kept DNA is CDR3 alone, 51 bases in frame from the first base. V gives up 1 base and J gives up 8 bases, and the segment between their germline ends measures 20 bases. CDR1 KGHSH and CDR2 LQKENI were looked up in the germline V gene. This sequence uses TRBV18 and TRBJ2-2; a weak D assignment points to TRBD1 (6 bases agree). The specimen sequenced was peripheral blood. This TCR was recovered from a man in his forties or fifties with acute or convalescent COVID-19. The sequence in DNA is TGTGCCAGCTCACCACTGAAGGACAGCCTAAACCCTGGGGAGCTGTTTTTT. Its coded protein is CASSPLKDSLNPGELFF.